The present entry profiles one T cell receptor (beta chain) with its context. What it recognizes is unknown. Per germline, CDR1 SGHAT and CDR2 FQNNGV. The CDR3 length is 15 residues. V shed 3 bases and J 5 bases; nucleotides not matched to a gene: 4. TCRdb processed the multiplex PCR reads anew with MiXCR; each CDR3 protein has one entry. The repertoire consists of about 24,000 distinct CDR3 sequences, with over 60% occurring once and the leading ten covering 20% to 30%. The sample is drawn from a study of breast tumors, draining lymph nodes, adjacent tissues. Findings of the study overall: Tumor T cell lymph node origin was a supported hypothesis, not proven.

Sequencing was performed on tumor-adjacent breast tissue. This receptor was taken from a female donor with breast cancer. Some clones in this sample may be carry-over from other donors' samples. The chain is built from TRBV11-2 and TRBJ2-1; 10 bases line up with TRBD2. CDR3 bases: TGTGCCAGCAGCTTCGGACTAGCGGTCGACAATGAGCAGTTCTTC. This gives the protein CASSFGLAVDNEQFF.